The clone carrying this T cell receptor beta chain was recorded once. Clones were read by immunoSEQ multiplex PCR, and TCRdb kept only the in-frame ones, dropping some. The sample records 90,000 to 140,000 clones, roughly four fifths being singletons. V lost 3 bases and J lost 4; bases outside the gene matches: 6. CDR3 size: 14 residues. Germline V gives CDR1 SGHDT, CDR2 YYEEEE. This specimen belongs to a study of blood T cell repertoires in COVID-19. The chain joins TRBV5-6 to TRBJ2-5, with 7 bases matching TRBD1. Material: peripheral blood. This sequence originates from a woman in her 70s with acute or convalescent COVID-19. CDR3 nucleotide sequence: TGTGCCAGCAGCTCGACAGGGACCAGAGAGACCCAGTACTTC. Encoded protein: CASSSTGTRETQYF. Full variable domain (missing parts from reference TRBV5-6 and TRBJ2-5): DAGVTQSPTHLIKTRGQQVTLRCSPKSGHDTVSWYQQALGQGPQFIFQYYEEEERQRGNFPDRFSGHQFPNYSSELNVNALLLGDSALYLCASSSTGTRETQYFGPGTRLLVL.